The 15 T cell receptor beta chains below all came from one sample that was sequenced in a study of CD8 T cells in ankylosing spondylitis. TCRdb processed the 5' RACE reads anew with MiXCR; each CDR3 protein has one entry. This repertoire shows nearly 350,000 distinct CDR3 sequences, roughly 14% found once; its top ten account for about 1.1%. Sequencing was performed on blood, either unsorted or a sorted T cell fraction (not recorded which). The source of these receptors is a male donor with ankylosing spondylitis or in good health (not recorded which).

In this sample, this clonotype turned up many times. V gene TRBV18 combines with J gene TRBJ2-7; maybe TRBD2 (6 bases). V was pared by 4 bases and J by 1 base, with 11 bases between. Looked up from germline, CDR1 is KGHSH and CDR2 is LQKENI. This CDR3 has 14 amino acids. The CDR3 DNA follows: TGTGCCAGCTCACTCGGGGCGGGATCCTACGAGCAGTACTTC. Amino acids: CASSLGAGSYEQYF.

This chain connects TRBV27 to TRBJ1-2, with 7 positions matching TRBD1. With 3 bases clipped from V and 0 bases from J, the junction kept 4 bases outside the gene matches. In germline, CDR1 is MNHEY, CDR2 SMNVEV (reference sequence). The CDR3 runs 15 residues. The DNA for the CDR3 is TGTGCCAGCAGTTTCGCCGGGACAGCTAACTATGGCTACACCTTC. Translation gives CASSFAGTANYGYTF.

This clonotype was picked up a small number of times. The chain has TRBV12-3 or TRBV12-4 and TRBJ2-1; 9 nucleotides align to TRBD2. The V gene end was trimmed by 6 bases and the J gene end by 1 base; junction bases not matched to a gene: 4. The CDR3 is made up of 15 amino acids. CDR3 sequence reads: CASRKAGGSYNEQFF. CDR3 nucleotides: TGTGCCAGCAGGAAAGCGGGAGGTTCCTACAATGAGCAGTTCTTC.

This clonotype was picked up a small number of times. The chain recombines TRBV5-1 with TRBJ2-1, with a tentative D call TRBD2 (6 bases). V was cut by 0 bases and J by 8 bases, with 15 bases left in between. The germline V gene encodes CDR1 SGHRS and CDR2 YFSETQ. This CDR3 has 15 residues. CDR3 region: CASSLGGAPRDEQFF. The CDR3 DNA is TGCGCCAGCAGCTTGGGCGGGGCGCCCCGGGATGAGCAGTTCTTC.

This clonotype has a count of ten or more. The J gene is TRBJ1-1, the V gene TRBV15; 12 bases align to TRBD1. CDR1 and CDR2 from the germline V gene are LNHNV and YYDKDF (reference sequence). V gave up 8 bases and J gave up 4 bases; unmatched junction bases: 8. The CDR3 has 15 amino acids. The DNA for the CDR3 is TGTGCCACCTCTCCCCGGGACAGGGGGCTCACTGAAGCTTTCTTT. Its protein is CATSPRDRGLTEAFF. Complete variable domain (other parts from reference TRBV15 and TRBJ1-1): DAMVIQNPRYQVTQFGKPVTLSCSQTLNHNVMYWYQQKSSQAPKLLFHYYDKDFNNEADTPDNFQSRRPNTSFCFLDIRSPGLGDTAMYLCATSPRDRGLTEAFFGQGTRLTVV.

The table lists this clonotype with a few counts. The gene calls are TRBV5-1 and TRBJ2-3; 10 positions match TRBD2. Germline V gene lookup returns CDR1 SGHRS and CDR2 YFSETQ. The CDR3 covers 15 residues. Unmatched junction bases numbered 3, after V lost 0 bases and J lost 5 bases. CDR3 bases: TGCGCCAGCAGCTTGGCAGCGGGAGGGCGAGATACGCAGTATTTT. This encodes CASSLAAGGRDTQYF.

Here the CDR3 DNA reads TGCAGCGTTGACAGGGGGCGAAACACTGAAGCTTTCTTT. This translates into CSVDRGRNTEAFF. This chain links TRBV29-1 with TRBJ1-1; 8 nucleotides agree with TRBD1. The V gene's germline CDR1 is SQVTM and CDR2 ANQGSEA. V trimming: 3 bases; J trimming: 2 bases; junction bases outside the gene matches: 2. The CDR3 sequence is 13 residues long.

CDR3 residues: CASSPRQDRGLLYEQYF. Written as DNA, the CDR3 is TGTGCCAGCAGTCCCCGACAGGATCGAGGCCTCCTTTACGAGCAGTACTTC. This rearrangement joins TRBV12-3 or TRBV12-4 to TRBJ2-7; tentatively, D is TRBD1 (6 bases). The germline V and J ends were trimmed by 5 bases and 4 bases, with 24 bases remaining between them. The CDR3 extends over 17 amino acids.

The rearrangement uses TRBV9 and TRBJ2-5; 14 nucleotides match TRBD2. The CDR3 is 16 residues long. Germline-derived CDR1 and CDR2 are SGDLS and YYNGEE. V lost 7 bases, J lost 2 bases, and 7 bases stayed unmatched. Here the CDR3 reads CASSQGTSGGQETQYF. CDR3 nucleotides: TGTGCCAGCTCCCAAGGGACTAGCGGGGGTCAAGAGACCCAGTACTTC. Based on the CDR3 plus reference TRBV9 and TRBJ2-5, the full variable domain is DSGVTQTPKHLITATGQRVTLRCSPRSGDLSVYWYQQSLDQGLQFLIQYYNGEERAKGNILERFSAQQFPDLHSELNLSSLELGDSALYFCASSQGTSGGQETQYFGPGTRLLVL.

The chain carries TRBV12-3 or TRBV12-4 and TRBJ1-6, with a tentative D call TRBD1 (6 bases). The CDR3 totals 15 residues. V was shortened by 1 base and J by 7 bases, with 11 bases between the two germline ends. The CDR3: CASSLEQGGNSPLHF. The DNA of the CDR3 is TGTGCCAGCAGTTTAGAACAGGGAGGAAATTCACCCCTCCACTTT.

This chain joins TRBV28 and TRBJ2-7; TRBD2 is a possible D gene (6 bases). V lost 8 bases, J lost 3 bases, and 17 bases lay in between. Germline-derived CDR1 and CDR2 are MDHEN and SYDVKM. The CDR3 runs 14 residues. The CDR3 nucleotides are TGTGCCAGCGGAGGGGACTCCCGTGGCTACGAGCAGTACTTC. Translation gives CASGGDSRGYEQYF. Using reference TRBV28 and TRBJ2-7 for the parts outside the CDR3, the full variable domain is DVKVTQSSRYLVKRTGEKVFLECVQDMDHENMFWYRQDPGLGLRLIYFSYDVKMKEKGDIPEGYSVSREKKERFSLILESASTNQTSMYLCASGGDSRGYEQYFGPGTRLTVT.

J is TRBJ2-1 and V is TRBV20-1; 8 bases agree with TRBD2. J was trimmed by 15 bases and V by 3 bases; bases with no gene match: 13. In germline, CDR1 is DFQATT, CDR2 SNEGSKA (reference sequence). The CDR3 consists of 13 residues. CDR3 coding DNA: TGCAGTGCTAGTGAGGGGGTAGCGGGATGGGGGTTCTTC. It translates to CSASEGVAGWGFF.

This clonotype was observed at least ten times. This chain uses TRBV29-1 with TRBJ2-2; possibly TRBD1 for D (6 bases). The CDR3 runs 12 residues. Trimming pared 6 bases from V and 3 bases from J, leaving 8 bases between. Per germline, CDR1 SQVTM and CDR2 ANQGSEA. The CDR3 DNA is TGCAGCGTGAACAGGGACACCGGGGAGCTGTTTTTT. This encodes CSVNRDTGELFF.

This sequence joins TRBV4-2 and TRBJ2-5; perhaps TRBD1 as D (5 bases). The CDR3 is 14 amino acids. V dropped 3 bases and J dropped 4 bases, with 12 bases sitting between them. Germline V gene lookup returns CDR1 LGHNA and CDR2 YNFKEQ. The DNA for the CDR3 is TGTGCCAGCAGCCAGTCAGGGCTGGGAGAGACCCAGTACTTC. Its protein is CASSQSGLGETQYF.

This clonotype has just a few counts. This chain connects TRBV5-1 to TRBJ1-4, with a possible D match to TRBD1 (6 bases). This CDR3 is 15 amino acids long. The V gene's germline CDR1 is SGHRS and CDR2 YFSETQ. V was shortened by 2 bases and J by 5 bases, with 13 bases between the two germline ends. CDR3 coding DNA: TGCGCCAGCAGCTTACAGGGAGCGGACAATGAAAAACTGTTTTTT. Translation gives CASSLQGADNEKLFF.